This entry features one TCR beta chain sequence. Its specificity is unknown. The germline V gene has CDR1 MNHNS and CDR2 SASEGT. The CDR3 sequence is 14 residues long. The ends were cut back, 8 bases at V and 2 bases at J, with 14 bases in the middle. In the original processing: CDR3 differences across clinicopathological groups were used to build a distant-metastasis classifier for papillary thyroid cancer. Through MiXCR, TCRdb re-clonotyped the PCR reads. These V and J calls rely on TCRdb rather than the paper's analysis. The sample contains 29,000 or so clones, roughly 4% of which appear only once. This record comes from a study of metastatic and nonmetastatic thyroid tumors. Study overall: The study looked at repertoires side by side in blood and in tumor or nodule tissue from malignant and benign thyroid patients. Study-level results: A significant increase in TCR beta diversity was reportedly seen in malignant thyroid tumors relative to benign nodules, in blood and tumor.

Thyroid surgery was performed in patients who had received no treatment beforehand. J is TRBJ2-3 and V is TRBV6-1; D may match TRBD1 or TRBD2 (5 bases each). Sequenced input: blood. The source is a female donor with papillary thyroid cancer or a benign thyroid nodule (not recorded which). Some clones in this sample may be carry-over from other donors' samples. The CDR3 loop reads CASSDTGTTDTQYF. The CDR3 DNA sequence: TGTGCCAGCTCGGATACGGGGACCACAGATACGCAGTATTTT.